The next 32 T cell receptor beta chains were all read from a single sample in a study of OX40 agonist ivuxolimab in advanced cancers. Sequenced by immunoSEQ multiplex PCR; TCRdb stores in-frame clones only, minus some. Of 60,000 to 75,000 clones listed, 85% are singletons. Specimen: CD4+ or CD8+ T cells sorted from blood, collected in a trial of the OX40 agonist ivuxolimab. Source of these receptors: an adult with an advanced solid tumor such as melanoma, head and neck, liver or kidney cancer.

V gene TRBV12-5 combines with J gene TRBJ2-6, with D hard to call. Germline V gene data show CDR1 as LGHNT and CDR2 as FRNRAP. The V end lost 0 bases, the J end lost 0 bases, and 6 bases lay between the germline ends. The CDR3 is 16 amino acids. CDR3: CASGLVHSSGANVLTF. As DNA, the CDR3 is TGTGCTAGTGGTTTGGTACATAGCTCTGGGGCCAACGTCCTGACTTTC.

The CDR3 coding sequence is TGTGCCAGCAGCCGCGGTGGAGGCGCCGTCTCTGGAAACACCATATATTTT. It yields the protein CASSRGGGAVSGNTIYF. This rearrangement joins TRBV11-2 to TRBJ1-3; D remains ambiguous. Germline lookup yields CDR1 SGHAT and CDR2 FQNNGV. The CDR3 runs 17 residues. Trimming took off 5 bases at V and 0 bases at J, with 17 bases between the two ends.

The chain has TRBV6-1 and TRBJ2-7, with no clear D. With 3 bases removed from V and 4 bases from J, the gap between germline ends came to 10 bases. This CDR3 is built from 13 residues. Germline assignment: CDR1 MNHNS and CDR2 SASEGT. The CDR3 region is CASSDRKRYEQYF. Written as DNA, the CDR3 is TGTGCCAGCAGTGATCGTAAAAGATACGAGCAGTACTTC.

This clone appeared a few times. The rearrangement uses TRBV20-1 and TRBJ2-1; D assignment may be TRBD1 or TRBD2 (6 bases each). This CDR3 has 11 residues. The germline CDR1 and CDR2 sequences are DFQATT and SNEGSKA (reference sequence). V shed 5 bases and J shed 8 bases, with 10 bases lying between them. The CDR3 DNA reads TGCAGTGCTCAAGGGGGGTATGAGCAGTTCTTC. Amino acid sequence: CSAQGGYEQFF.

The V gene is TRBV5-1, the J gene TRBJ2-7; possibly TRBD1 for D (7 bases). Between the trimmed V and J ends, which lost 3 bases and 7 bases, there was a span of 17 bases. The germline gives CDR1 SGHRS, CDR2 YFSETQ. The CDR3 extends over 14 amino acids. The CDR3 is CASSYAGQQEEQYF. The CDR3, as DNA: TGCGCCAGCAGCTACGCGGGACAGCAGGAGGAGCAGTACTTC.

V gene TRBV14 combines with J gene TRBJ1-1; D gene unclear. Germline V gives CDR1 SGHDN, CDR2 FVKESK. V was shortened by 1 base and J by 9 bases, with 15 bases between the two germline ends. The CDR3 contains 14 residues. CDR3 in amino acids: CASSQGMRSVKAFF. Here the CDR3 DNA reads TGTGCCAGCAGCCAAGGAATGAGATCGGTGAAAGCTTTCTTT.

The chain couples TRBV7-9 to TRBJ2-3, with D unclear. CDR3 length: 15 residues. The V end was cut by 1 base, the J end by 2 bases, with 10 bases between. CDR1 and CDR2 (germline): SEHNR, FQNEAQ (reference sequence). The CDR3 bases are TGTGCCAGCAGCTTAGGGCATGCGATCACAGATACGCAGTATTTT. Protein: CASSLGHAITDTQYF.

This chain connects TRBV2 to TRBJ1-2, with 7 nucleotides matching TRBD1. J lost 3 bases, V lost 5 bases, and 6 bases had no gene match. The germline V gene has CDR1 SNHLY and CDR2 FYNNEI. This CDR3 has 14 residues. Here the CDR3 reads CASSSLTGDYGYTF. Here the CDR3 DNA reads TGTGCCAGCAGTTCCCTAACAGGGGACTATGGCTACACCTTC.

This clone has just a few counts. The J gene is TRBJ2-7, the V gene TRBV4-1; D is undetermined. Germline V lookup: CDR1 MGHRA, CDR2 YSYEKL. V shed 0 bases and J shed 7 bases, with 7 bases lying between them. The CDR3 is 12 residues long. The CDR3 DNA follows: TGCGCCAGCAGCCAAGATGGGCTGGAGCAGTACTTC. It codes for CASSQDGLEQYF.

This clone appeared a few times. This chain's CDR3 is CASSELPPGTPSEAFF. The CDR3 nucleotides read TGTGCCAGCAGCGAGCTCCCACCCGGGACCCCGAGTGAAGCTTTCTTT. The rearrangement joins TRBV9 to TRBJ1-1, with TRBD1 as a possible D gene (5 bases). The CDR3 is made up of 16 amino acids. Germline assignment: CDR1 SGDLS and CDR2 YYNGEE. The V end was cut by 3 bases, the J end by 7 bases, with 22 bases between.

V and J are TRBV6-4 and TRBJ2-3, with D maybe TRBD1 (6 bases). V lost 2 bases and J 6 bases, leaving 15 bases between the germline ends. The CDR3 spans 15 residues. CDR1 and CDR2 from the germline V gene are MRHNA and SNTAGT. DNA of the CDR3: TGTGCCAGCAGTGACCTTCCCTACCAGGGGGATACGCAGTATTTT. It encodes CASSDLPYQGDTQYF.

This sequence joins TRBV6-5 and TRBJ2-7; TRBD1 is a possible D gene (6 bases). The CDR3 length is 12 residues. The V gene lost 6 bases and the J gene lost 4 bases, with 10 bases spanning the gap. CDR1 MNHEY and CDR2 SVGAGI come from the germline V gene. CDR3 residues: CASRADRYEQYF. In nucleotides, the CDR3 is TGTGCCAGCAGGGCCGACAGGTACGAGCAGTACTTC.

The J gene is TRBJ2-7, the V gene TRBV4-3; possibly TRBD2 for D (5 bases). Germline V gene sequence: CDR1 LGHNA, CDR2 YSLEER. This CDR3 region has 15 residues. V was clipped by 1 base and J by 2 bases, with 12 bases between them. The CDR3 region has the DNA TGCGCCAGCAGCCAAGGAACCGGGATTCCCTACGAGCAGTACTTC. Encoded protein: CASSQGTGIPYEQYF.

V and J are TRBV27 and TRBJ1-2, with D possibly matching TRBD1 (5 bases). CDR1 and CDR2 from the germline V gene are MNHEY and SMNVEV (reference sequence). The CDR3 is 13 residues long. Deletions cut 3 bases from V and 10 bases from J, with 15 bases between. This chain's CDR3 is CASSLFPGRDYTF. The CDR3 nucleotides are TGTGCCAGCAGTTTGTTTCCGGGACGCGACTACACCTTC.

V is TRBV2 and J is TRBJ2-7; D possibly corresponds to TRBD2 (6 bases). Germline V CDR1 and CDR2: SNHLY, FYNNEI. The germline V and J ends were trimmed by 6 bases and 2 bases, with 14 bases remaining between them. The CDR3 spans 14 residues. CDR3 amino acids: CASRRSSATYEQYF. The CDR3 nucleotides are TGTGCCAGCAGGCGGTCTAGCGCCACCTACGAGCAGTACTTC.

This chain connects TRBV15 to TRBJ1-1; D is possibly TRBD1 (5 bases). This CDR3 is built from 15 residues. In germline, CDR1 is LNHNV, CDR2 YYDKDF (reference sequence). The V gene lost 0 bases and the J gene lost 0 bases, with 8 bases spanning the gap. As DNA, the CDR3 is TGTGCCACCAGCAGAGATGCAGGGATGAACACTGAAGCTTTCTTT. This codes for CATSRDAGMNTEAFF. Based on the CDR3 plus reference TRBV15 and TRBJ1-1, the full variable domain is DAMVIQNPRYQVTQFGKPVTLSCSQTLNHNVMYWYQQKSSQAPKLLFHYYDKDFNNEADTPDNFQSRRPNTSFCFLDIRSPGLGDTAMYLCATSRDAGMNTEAFFGQGTRLTVV.

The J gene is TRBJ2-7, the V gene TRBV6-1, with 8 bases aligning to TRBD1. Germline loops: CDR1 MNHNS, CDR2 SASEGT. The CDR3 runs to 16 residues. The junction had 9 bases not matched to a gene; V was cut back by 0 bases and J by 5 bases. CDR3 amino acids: CASSEAPDRARDEQYF. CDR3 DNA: TGTGCCAGCAGTGAAGCACCGGACAGGGCTAGGGACGAGCAGTACTTC.

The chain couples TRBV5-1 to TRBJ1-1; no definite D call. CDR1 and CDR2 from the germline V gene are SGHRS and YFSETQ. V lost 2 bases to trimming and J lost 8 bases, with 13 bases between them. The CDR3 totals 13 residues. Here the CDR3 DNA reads TGCGCCAGCAGCTTTGCAGGATCCGGGGAAGCTTTCTTT. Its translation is CASSFAGSGEAFF.

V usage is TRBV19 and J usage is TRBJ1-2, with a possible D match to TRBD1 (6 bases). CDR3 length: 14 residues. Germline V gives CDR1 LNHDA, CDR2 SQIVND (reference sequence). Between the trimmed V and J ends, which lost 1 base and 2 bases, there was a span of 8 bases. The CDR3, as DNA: TGTGCCAGTAGTATAGCGGGGGCCAACTATGGCTACACCTTC. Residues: CASSIAGANYGYTF.

CDR3 amino acids: CASSAAGTGELFF. In DNA form, the CDR3 reads TGTGCCAGCAGCGCTGCTGGAACCGGGGAGCTGTTTTTT. The chain couples TRBV9 to TRBJ2-2; D ambiguous. The CDR3 totals 13 residues. Germline V gene lookup returns CDR1 SGDLS and CDR2 YYNGEE. V was cut by 3 bases and J by 5 bases, with 8 bases left in between.

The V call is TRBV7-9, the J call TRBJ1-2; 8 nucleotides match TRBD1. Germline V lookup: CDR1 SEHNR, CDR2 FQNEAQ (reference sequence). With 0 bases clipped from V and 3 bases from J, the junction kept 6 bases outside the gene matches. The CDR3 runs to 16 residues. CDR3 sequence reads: CASSLAAGGWDYGYTF. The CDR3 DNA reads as TGTGCCAGCAGCTTAGCCGCAGGGGGCTGGGACTATGGCTACACCTTC.

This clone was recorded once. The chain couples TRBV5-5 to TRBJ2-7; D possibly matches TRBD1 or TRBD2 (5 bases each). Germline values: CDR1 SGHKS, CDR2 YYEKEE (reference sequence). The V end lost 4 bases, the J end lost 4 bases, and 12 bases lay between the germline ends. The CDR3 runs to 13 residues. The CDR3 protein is CASSRDPEYEQYF. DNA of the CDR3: TGTGCCAGCAGCCGGGACCCGGAGTACGAGCAGTACTTC. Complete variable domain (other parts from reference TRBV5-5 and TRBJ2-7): DAGVTQSPTHLIKTRGQQVTLRCSPISGHKSVSWYQQVLGQGPQFIFQYYEKEERGRGNFPDRFSARQFPNYSSELNVNALLLGDSALYLCASSRDPEYEQYFGPGTRLTVT.

CDR3 in DNA: TGTGCCAGCAGTTTAATACACACTGTGCTCAATGAGCAGTTCTTC. Its protein product is CASSLIHTVLNEQFF. This chain uses TRBV28 with TRBJ2-1; D remains ambiguous. V lost 2 bases and J 6 bases, leaving 14 bases between the germline ends. Germline assignment: CDR1 MDHEN and CDR2 SYDVKM. The CDR3 runs 15 residues.

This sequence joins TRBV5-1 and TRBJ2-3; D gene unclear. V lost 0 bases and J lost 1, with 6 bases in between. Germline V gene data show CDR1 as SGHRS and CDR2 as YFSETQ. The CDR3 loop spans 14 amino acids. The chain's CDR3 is CASSLAAGTDTQYF. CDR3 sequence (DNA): TGCGCCAGCAGCTTGGCCGCAGGCACAGATACGCAGTATTTT.

Here the CDR3 reads CASSQELGGHIYGYTF. CDR3 DNA sequence: TGCGCCAGCAGCCAAGAGCTGGGGGGGCATATTTATGGCTACACCTTC. This chain links TRBV4-1 with TRBJ1-2, with a weak D call TRBD1 (6 bases). Trimming stripped 0 bases from V and 5 bases from J, with 16 bases between. This CDR3 has 16 amino acids. Germline CDR1 reads MGHRA; CDR2 reads YSYEKL.

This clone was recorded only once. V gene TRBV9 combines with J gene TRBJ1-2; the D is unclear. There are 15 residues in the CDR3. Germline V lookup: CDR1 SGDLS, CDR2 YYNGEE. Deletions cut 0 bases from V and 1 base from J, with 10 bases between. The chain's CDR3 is CASSVVASGNYGYTF. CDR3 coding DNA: TGTGCCAGCAGCGTAGTCGCCAGCGGTAACTATGGCTACACCTTC.

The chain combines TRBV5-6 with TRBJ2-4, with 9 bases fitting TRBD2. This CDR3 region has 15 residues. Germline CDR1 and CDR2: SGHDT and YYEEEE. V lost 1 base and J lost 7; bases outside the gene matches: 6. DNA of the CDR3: TGTGCCAGCAGCTTGAGCTTAGCGGGAGACAACATTCAGTACTTC. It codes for CASSLSLAGDNIQYF.

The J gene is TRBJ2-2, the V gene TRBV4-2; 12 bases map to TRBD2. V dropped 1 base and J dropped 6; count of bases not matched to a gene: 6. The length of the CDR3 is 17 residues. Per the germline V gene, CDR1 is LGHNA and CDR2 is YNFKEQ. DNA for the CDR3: TGTGCCAGCAGCCAAGGACTAGCGGGAGCGGTCTCCGGGGAGCTGTTTTTT. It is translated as CASSQGLAGAVSGELFF.

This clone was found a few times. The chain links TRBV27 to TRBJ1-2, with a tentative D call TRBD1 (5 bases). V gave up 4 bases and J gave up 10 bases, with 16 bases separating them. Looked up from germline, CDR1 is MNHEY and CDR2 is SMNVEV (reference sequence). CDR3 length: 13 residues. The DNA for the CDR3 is TGTGCCAGCAGTTACGGGACCCAAGAGGTCTACACCTTC. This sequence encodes CASSYGTQEVYTF.

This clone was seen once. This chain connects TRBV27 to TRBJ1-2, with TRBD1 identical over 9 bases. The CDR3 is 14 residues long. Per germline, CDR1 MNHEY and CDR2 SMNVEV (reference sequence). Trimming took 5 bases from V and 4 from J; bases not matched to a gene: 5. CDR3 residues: CASSGGTGTYGYTF. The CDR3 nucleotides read TGTGCCAGCAGTGGGGGGACAGGGACCTATGGCTACACCTTC.

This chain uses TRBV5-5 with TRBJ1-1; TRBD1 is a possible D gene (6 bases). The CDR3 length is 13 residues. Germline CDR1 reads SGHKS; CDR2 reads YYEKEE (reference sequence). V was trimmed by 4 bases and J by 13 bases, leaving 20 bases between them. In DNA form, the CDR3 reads TGTGCCAGCAGCAATGCCCACTACAGGGTCGTTTTCTTT. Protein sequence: CASSNAHYRVVFF.

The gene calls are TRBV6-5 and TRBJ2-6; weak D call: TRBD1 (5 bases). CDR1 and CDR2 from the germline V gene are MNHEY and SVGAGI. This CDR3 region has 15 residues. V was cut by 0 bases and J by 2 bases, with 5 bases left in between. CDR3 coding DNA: TGTGCCAGCAGTTACTCCAGGGCTGGGGCCAACGTCCTGACTTTC. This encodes CASSYSRAGANVLTF.